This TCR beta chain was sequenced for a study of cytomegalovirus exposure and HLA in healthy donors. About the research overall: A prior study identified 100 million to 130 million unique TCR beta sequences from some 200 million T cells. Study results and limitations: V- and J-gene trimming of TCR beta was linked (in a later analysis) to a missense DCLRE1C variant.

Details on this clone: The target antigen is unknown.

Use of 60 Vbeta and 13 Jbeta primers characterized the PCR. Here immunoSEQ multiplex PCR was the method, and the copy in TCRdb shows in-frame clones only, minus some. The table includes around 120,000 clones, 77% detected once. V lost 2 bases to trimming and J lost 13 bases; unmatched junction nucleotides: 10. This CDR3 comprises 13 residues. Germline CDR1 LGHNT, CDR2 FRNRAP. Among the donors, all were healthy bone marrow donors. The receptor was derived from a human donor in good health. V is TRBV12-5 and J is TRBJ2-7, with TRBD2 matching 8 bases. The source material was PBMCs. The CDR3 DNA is TGTGCTAGTGGTTTGCCCGGGGGGGCAGGGCCCTACTTC. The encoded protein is CASGLPGGAGPYF.